These T cell receptor beta chains were read from a single sample in a study of metastatic and nonmetastatic thyroid tumors. TCRdb recomputed clones from the PCR reads via MiXCR. The sample gives 10,000 to 15,000 clones, approximately 30% of which show up once; 9% to 15% is in the top ten. The sequencing input was tumor tissue. These TCRs come from a female donor with papillary thyroid cancer or a benign thyroid nodule (not recorded which). Some clones in this sample may be carry-over from other donors' samples. Each CDR3 is given with its conserved first and last residue. Each record gives: clone size, D gene, J gene, V gene, CDR3 DNA, CDR3 protein. A D gene is named only where the DNA matches it firmly. Clone size is stated in some rows and not others, as once, few, many or a class when expanded.

NA TRBD2 TRBJ2-1 TRBV5-4 TGTGCCAGCAGCTTGGTAGGTCGCGCGGGAGTATCGGGTGAGCAGTTCTTC CASSLVGRAGVSGEQFF
few NA TRBJ2-7 TRBV27 TGTGCCAGCAGGGGAATAGCGGCATACGAGCAGTACTTC CASRGIAAYEQYF
many NA TRBJ2-1 TRBV7-9 TGTGCCAGCAGCTTAGTCCCCTACAATGAGCAGTTCTTC CASSLVPYNEQFF
NA NA TRBJ1-3 TRBV11-3 TGTGCCAGCAGCGAAACAGGGACTTCTGGAAACACCATATATTTT CASSETGTSGNTIYF
NA NA TRBJ2-7 TRBV6-1 TGTGCCAGCAGTGTGGGGGGCGGCTACGAGCAGTACTTC CASSVGGGYEQYF
few NA TRBJ1-2 TRBV10-3 TGTGCCATCAGTGAGGGAGCCTCGGTCACTAACAATGGCTACACCTTC CAISEGASVTNNGYTF
medium-sized TRBD2 TRBJ2-1 TRBV6-1 TGTGCCAGCAGTGTTTGGACTAGTGGGCAATACAATGAGCAGTTCTTC CASSVWTSGQYNEQFF
NA TRBD1 TRBJ1-5 TRBV20-1 TGCAGTGCTAGAGATACCGGGACAGGGGGTCAGCCCCAGCATTTT CSARDTGTGGQPQHF
NA NA TRBJ2-6 TRBV11-2 TGTGCCAGCAGGATACGCCGTGCAGTGAGGTCCTCTGGGGCCAACGTCCTGACTTTC CASRIRRAVRSSGANVLTF
many NA TRBJ1-1 TRBV5-1 TGCGCCAGCAGCTTGGTTCCCGGGGGCAACACTGAAGCTTTCTTT CASSLVPGGNTEAFF
many NA TRBJ1-4 TRBV18 TGTGCCAGCTCACCACCCGGGGCGCAGCTTAATGAAAAACTGTTTTTT CASSPPGAQLNEKLFF
medium-sized NA TRBJ1-5 TRBV12-3/TRBV12-4 TGTGCCAGCAGTACAGCGTATAGCAATCAGCCCCAGCATTTT CASSTAYSNQPQHF
NA NA TRBJ2-7 TRBV4-1 TGCGCCAGCAGCCAAGAAGATGGGTCGCCCTACGAGCAGTACTTC CASSQEDGSPYEQYF
many NA TRBJ2-5 TRBV6-4 TGTGCCAGCAGTGTCGAACCACAAGAGACCCAGTACTTC CASSVEPQETQYF